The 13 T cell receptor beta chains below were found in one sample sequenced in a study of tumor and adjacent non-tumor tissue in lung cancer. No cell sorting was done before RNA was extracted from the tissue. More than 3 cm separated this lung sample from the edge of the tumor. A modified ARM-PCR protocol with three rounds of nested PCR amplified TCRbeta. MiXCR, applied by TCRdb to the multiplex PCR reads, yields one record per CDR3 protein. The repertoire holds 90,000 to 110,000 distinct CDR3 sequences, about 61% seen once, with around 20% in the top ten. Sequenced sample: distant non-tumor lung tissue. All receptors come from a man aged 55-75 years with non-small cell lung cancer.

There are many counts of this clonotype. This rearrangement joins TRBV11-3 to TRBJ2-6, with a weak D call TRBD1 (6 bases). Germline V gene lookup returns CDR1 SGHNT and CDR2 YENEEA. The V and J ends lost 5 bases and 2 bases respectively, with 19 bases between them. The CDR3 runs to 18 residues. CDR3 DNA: TGTGCCAGCAGCCCCAAGGGGCAGGGGATAGCTGGGGCCAACGTCCTGACTTTC. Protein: CASSPKGQGIAGANVLTF.

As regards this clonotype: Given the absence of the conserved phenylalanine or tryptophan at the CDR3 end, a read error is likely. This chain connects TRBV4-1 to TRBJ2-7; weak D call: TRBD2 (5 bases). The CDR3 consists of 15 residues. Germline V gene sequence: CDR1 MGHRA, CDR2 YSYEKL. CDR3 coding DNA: TGCGCCAGCAACCAAGACTCAGGAGGCTCCTATGAGCAGTACCTC. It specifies CASNQDSGGSYEQYL.

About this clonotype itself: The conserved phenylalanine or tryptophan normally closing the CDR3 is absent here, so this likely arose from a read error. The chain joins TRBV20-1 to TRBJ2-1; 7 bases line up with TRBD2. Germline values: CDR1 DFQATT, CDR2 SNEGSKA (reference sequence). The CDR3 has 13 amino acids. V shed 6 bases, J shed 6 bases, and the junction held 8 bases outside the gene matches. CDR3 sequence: CSAPPGGVNEQFI. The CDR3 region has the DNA TGCAGTGCCCCTCCGGGAGGTGTCAATGAGCAGTTCATC.

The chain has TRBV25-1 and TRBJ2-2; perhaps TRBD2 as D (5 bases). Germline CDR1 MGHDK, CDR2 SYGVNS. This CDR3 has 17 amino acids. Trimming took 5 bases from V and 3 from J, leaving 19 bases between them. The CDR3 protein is CASSPGAEGLDTGELFF. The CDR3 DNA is TGTGCCAGCAGTCCAGGTGCAGAGGGCCTAGACACCGGGGAGCTGTTTTTT.

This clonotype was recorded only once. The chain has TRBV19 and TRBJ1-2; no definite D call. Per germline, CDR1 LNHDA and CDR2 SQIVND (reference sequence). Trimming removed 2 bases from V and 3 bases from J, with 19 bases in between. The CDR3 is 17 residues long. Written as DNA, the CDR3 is TGTGCCAGTAGTATAATTAGACACCCCGAGTGGGACTATGGCTACACCTTC. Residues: CASSIIRHPEWDYGYTF. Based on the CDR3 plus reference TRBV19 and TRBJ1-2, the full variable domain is DGGITQSPKYLFRKEGQNVTLSCEQNLNHDAMYWYRQDPGQGLRLIYYSQIVNDFQKGDIAEGYSVSREKKESFPLTVTSAQKNPTAFYLCASSIIRHPEWDYGYTFGSGTRLTVV.

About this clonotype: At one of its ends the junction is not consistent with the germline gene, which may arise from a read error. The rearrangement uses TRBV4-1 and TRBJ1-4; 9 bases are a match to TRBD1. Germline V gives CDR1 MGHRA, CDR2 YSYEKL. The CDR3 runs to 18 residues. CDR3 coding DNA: TGCGCAAGCAGCCAAGAGGGACAGGGAGGGCGGGTTGCAGAAAAACTGTTTTTT. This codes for CASSQEGQGGRVAEKLFF.

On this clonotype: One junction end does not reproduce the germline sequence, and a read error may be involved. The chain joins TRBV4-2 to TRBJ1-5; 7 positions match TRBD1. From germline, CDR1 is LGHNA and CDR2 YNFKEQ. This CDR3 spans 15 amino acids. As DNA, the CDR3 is TGTGCCAACAGCGCTAACAGGGGTTTTAATCAGCCCCAGCATTTT. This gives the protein CANSANRGFNQPQHF.

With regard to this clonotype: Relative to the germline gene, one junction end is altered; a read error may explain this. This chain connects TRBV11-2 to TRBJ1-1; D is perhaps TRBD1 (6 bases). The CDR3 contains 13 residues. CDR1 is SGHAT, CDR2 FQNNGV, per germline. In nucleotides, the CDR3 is TGTGCCAGCAGCCTAGGGGGGATCACTGATGCTTTCTTC. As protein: CASSLGGITDAFF.

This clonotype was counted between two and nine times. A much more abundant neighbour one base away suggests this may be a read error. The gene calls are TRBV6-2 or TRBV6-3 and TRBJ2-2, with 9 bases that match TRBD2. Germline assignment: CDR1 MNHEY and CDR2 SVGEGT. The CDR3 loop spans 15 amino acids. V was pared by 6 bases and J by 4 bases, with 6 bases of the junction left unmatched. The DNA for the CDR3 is TGTGCCAGCAGGTCCAGCGGGGGGCCCACCGGGGAGCTGTTTTTT. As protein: CASRSSGGPTGELFF.

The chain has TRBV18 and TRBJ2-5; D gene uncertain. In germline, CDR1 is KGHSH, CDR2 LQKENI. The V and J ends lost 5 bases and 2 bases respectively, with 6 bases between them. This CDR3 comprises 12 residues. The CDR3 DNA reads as TGTGCCAGCTCAACTCCTCAAGAGACCCAGTACTTC. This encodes CASSTPQETQYF.

This CDR3 is CASSPPWDGTTEAFF. CDR3 sequence (DNA): TGTGCCAGCAGTCCCCCCTGGGACGGTACCACTGAAGCTTTCTTT. The chain links TRBV11-2 to TRBJ1-1, with a tentative D call TRBD1 (5 bases). V was clipped by 6 bases and J by 4 bases, with 18 bases between them. This CDR3 is built from 15 residues. Germline-derived CDR1 and CDR2 are SGHAT and FQNNGV. The full variable domain, with the rest looked up from reference TRBV11-2 and TRBJ1-1, is EAGVAQSPRYKIIEKRQSVAFWCNPISGHATLYWYQQILGQGPKLLIQFQNNGVVDDSQLPKDRFSAERLKGVDSTLKIQPAKLEDSAVYLCASSPPWDGTTEAFFGQGTRLTVV.

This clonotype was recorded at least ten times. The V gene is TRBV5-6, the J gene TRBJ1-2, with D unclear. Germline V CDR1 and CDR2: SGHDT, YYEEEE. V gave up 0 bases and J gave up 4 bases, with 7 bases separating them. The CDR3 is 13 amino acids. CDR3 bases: TGTGCCAGCAGCTTGGAGGGAACCTATGGCTACACCTTC. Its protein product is CASSLEGTYGYTF.

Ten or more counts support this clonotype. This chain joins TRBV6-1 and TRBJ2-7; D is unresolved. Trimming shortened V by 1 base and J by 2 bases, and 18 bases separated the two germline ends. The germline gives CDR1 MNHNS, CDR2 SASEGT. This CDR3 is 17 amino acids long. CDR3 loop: CASSEGTHGFFTYEQYF. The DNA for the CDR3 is TGTGCCAGCAGTGAAGGGACGCATGGATTCTTTACCTACGAGCAGTACTTC.